This is a list of T cell receptor beta chains from one sample in a study of blood T cell repertoires in COVID-19. The repertoire was sequenced with immunoSEQ multiplex PCR; TCRdb's copy has only in-frame clones and lacks some. The sample consists of approximately 90,000 clones, 70% to 85% of them appearing once. Sequenced input: peripheral blood. Source of these receptors: a man in his sixties with acute or convalescent COVID-19. CDR3s include the opening cysteine and the closing phenylalanine or tryptophan. The order of the fields is CDR3 length, D gene, V gene, CDR3 protein. A D gene is named only where the DNA matches it firmly.

cdr3_length: 14
d_call: TRBD2
v_call: TRBV7-2
cdr3_aa: CASSLRRTSNEQYF

cdr3_length: 16
d_call: TRBD1
v_call: TRBV24-1
cdr3_aa: CATSDPRQGNTGELFF

cdr3_length: 14
d_call: TRBD1
v_call: TRBV2
cdr3_aa: CASTPGQGGETQYF

cdr3_length: 15
d_call: -
v_call: TRBV6-2/TRBV6-3
cdr3_aa: CASSYRGRNYNEQFF

cdr3_length: 15
d_call: -
v_call: TRBV7-6
cdr3_aa: CASSPRQPPNQPQHF

cdr3_length: 18
d_call: -
v_call: TRBV28
cdr3_aa: CASSTVIRTEISNYGYTF

cdr3_length: 13
d_call: -
v_call: TRBV4-1
cdr3_aa: CASSQDVHLGQFF

cdr3_length: 14
d_call: -
v_call: TRBV10-3
cdr3_aa: CAISAHWGANVLTF

cdr3_length: 12
d_call: -
v_call: TRBV5-1
cdr3_aa: CASSLTGNTIYF

cdr3_length: 14
d_call: TRBD1
v_call: TRBV10-3
cdr3_aa: CAIRETGGFYEQYF

cdr3_length: 12
d_call: -
v_call: TRBV23-1
cdr3_aa: CAKIGGRGEQFF

cdr3_length: 15
d_call: -
v_call: TRBV5-4
cdr3_aa: CASSLGRSIVNEQFF

cdr3_length: 13
d_call: -
v_call: TRBV6-5
cdr3_aa: CASSYPRGTEAFF

cdr3_length: 19
d_call: TRBD1
v_call: TRBV2
cdr3_aa: CASSSQGAYLIYSGNTIYF

cdr3_length: 15
d_call: -
v_call: TRBV5-6
cdr3_aa: CASSYRYGGTDTQYF

cdr3_length: 15
d_call: TRBD1
v_call: TRBV2
cdr3_aa: CASIRQGVPTDTQYF

cdr3_length: 17
d_call: TRBD2
v_call: TRBV5-1
cdr3_aa: CASSHTSGGPSTDTQYF

cdr3_length: 15
d_call: TRBD1
v_call: TRBV28
cdr3_aa: CASRPETGSIAEAFF

cdr3_length: 19
d_call: TRBD2
v_call: TRBV28
cdr3_aa: CASRPAAGYPGGGWNEQFF

cdr3_length: 16
d_call: TRBD2
v_call: TRBV5-1
cdr3_aa: CASSSLAGGPADTQYF

cdr3_length: 16
d_call: -
v_call: TRBV7-2
cdr3_aa: CASSLMGGATTDTQYF

cdr3_length: 16
d_call: TRBD1
v_call: TRBV3-1/TRBV3-2
cdr3_aa: CASTFGTAPTNYGYTF

cdr3_length: 13
d_call: -
v_call: TRBV10-3
cdr3_aa: CAISVSGGTEAFF

cdr3_length: 15
d_call: TRBD1
v_call: TRBV7-9
cdr3_aa: CASSKSGQGNSPLHF

cdr3_length: 16
d_call: TRBD1
v_call: TRBV19
cdr3_aa: CASTSTTGGAIYGYTF

cdr3_length: 16
d_call: -
v_call: TRBV3-1/TRBV3-2
cdr3_aa: CASSQGTVARDTEAFF

cdr3_length: 12
d_call: -
v_call: TRBV15
cdr3_aa: CATSRDRETQYF

cdr3_length: 13
d_call: -
v_call: TRBV10-1
cdr3_aa: CASSEDSTGELFF

cdr3_length: 14
d_call: -
v_call: TRBV20-1
cdr3_aa: CSASWRGTGYEQYF

cdr3_length: 20
d_call: TRBD1
v_call: TRBV5-4
cdr3_aa: CASSLVRGGQGASGANVLTF

cdr3_length: 16
d_call: -
v_call: TRBV11-2
cdr3_aa: CASSLKQGIAGNTIYF

cdr3_length: 20
d_call: TRBD2
v_call: TRBV3-1/TRBV3-2
cdr3_aa: CASSQDGLAGGRLVTDTQYF

cdr3_length: 16
d_call: TRBD1
v_call: TRBV7-8
cdr3_aa: CASRPGTGLSYNEQFF

cdr3_length: 14
d_call: TRBD2
v_call: TRBV28
cdr3_aa: CASSRTSVTDTQYF

cdr3_length: 15
d_call: -
v_call: TRBV5-5
cdr3_aa: CASSLPGVSNYGYTF

cdr3_length: 15
d_call: TRBD2
v_call: TRBV5-5
cdr3_aa: CASSLAGTSGVEQFF

cdr3_length: 16
d_call: -
v_call: TRBV18
cdr3_aa: CASSPEEGSSGNTIYF

cdr3_length: 13
d_call: TRBD1
v_call: TRBV19
cdr3_aa: CATHPQGDYGYTF

cdr3_length: 15
d_call: TRBD2
v_call: TRBV6-6
cdr3_aa: CASRVGGYSGYEQYF

cdr3_length: 17
d_call: -
v_call: TRBV21-1
cdr3_aa: CASSDRGQGGATDTQYF

cdr3_length: 15
d_call: -
v_call: TRBV2
cdr3_aa: CASSQGGGGGEKLFF

cdr3_length: 15
d_call: -
v_call: TRBV7-9
cdr3_aa: CASSPHGQRENIQYF

cdr3_length: 16
d_call: TRBD1
v_call: TRBV5-4
cdr3_aa: CASSLGDRGRWTEAFF

cdr3_length: 17
d_call: -
v_call: TRBV1
cdr3_aa: CTSIGLPRFGSYNEQFF

cdr3_length: 15
d_call: -
v_call: TRBV7-2
cdr3_aa: CASSLALAGRQPQHF

cdr3_length: 13
d_call: -
v_call: TRBV27
cdr3_aa: CASSLRGQQTQYF

cdr3_length: 15
d_call: -
v_call: TRBV5-4
cdr3_aa: CASSSSGDSGNTIYF

cdr3_length: 15
d_call: -
v_call: TRBV30
cdr3_aa: CAWSNPALITGELFF

cdr3_length: 18
d_call: TRBD2
v_call: TRBV27
cdr3_aa: CASSFDPSGASSYNEQFF

cdr3_length: 17
d_call: -
v_call: TRBV5-8
cdr3_aa: CASSLDSPSSYNSPLHF